Listed below are T cell receptor beta chains from one sample, sequenced in a study of OX40 agonist ivuxolimab in advanced cancers. Assay used: immunoSEQ multiplex PCR; TCRdb lists only in-frame clones, some missing. The table shows tens of thousands of clones, with about 90% occurring only once. This specimen consisted of CD4+ or CD8+ T cells sorted from blood, obtained in a trial of the OX40 agonist ivuxolimab. The receptors stem from an adult with an advanced solid tumor such as melanoma, head and neck, liver or kidney cancer. Both conserved end residues are trimmed from each CDR3. The D gene is left open where the match is weak. Size values are once, few and many counts, or a class for expanded clones, and some rows have none.

-	TRBV7-8	-	TRBJ2-3	ASSLRGGADTQY
-	TRBV5-1	-	TRBJ2-4	ASSLGQLVSSIQY
TRBD1	TRBV6-5	once	TRBJ2-7	ASSRSGQGTYEQY
TRBD2	TRBV14	-	TRBJ2-3	ASSLASGIVTDTQY
-	TRBV5-4	-	TRBJ2-1	ASSLGGRSVNEQF
-	TRBV14	-	TRBJ2-7	ASSQEWESYEQY
-	TRBV14	-	TRBJ2-5	ASSQLAQETQY
-	TRBV6-5	-	TRBJ2-1	ASSRGAYNEQF
-	TRBV5-1	-	TRBJ2-5	ASSGLGPTEETQY
-	TRBV7-2	-	TRBJ2-1	ASSLVGTPIYNEQF
-	TRBV27	-	TRBJ2-1	ASRRAGTSNEQF
-	TRBV5-6	-	TRBJ2-2	ASSWLRGNTGELF
-	TRBV5-1	-	TRBJ1-2	ASSFSGGAGYGYT
-	TRBV5-1	-	TRBJ2-1	ASSLADSGTGNEQF
TRBD1	TRBV5-8	-	TRBJ1-2	ASTYGTGIAYGYT
-	TRBV28	-	TRBJ1-3	ASSPPARNSGNTIY
TRBD1	TRBV6-1	-	TRBJ2-5	ASSEGQGAGETQY
-	TRBV10-3	-	TRBJ2-6	AISVLGVTGANVLT
-	TRBV6-5	-	TRBJ1-4	ASSTEMTVEKLF
-	TRBV6-5	few	TRBJ1-4	ASSYGGRRNEKLF
-	TRBV28	few	TRBJ1-2	ASSLVGAQNYGYT
TRBD2	TRBV28	-	TRBJ2-7	ASSLGALGGDEQY
TRBD1	TRBV2	-	TRBJ2-5	ASSSGGTETQY
-	TRBV2	-	TRBJ1-2	ASSSGRPFNYGYT
-	TRBV7-2	-	TRBJ1-1	ASSFTDLGTEAF
TRBD1	TRBV19	once	TRBJ2-5	ASSIDRGGTETQY
-	TRBV5-4	-	TRBJ2-3	ASSLAHSDTQY
-	TRBV7-2	-	TRBJ2-2	ASRPVSTGELF
TRBD1	TRBV14	once	TRBJ2-3	ASSPQTGVADTQY
-	TRBV6-5	-	TRBJ2-7	ASSYGHEQY
-	TRBV28	-	TRBJ1-1	ASSLPGGRGTEAF
TRBD2	TRBV6-6	-	TRBJ2-2	ASSVRRGLEDGELF
-	TRBV30	-	TRBJ1-4	AWSAGGTTTNEKLF
-	TRBV28	-	-	ASSLSSYEQY
TRBD2	TRBV9	-	TRBJ2-3	ASSDPLLGRESTDTQY
-	TRBV30	-	TRBJ2-1	AWRQTGPTYNEQF
-	TRBV11-3	-	TRBJ1-1	ASSVGMNTEAF
-	TRBV9	-	TRBJ1-5	ASSVDGQVNQPQH
TRBD1	TRBV19	-	TRBJ2-2	ASSAGTGGTGELF
-	TRBV6-1	-	TRBJ2-1	ATQENYNEQF
-	TRBV23-1	-	TRBJ1-1	ASIRQVMNTEAF
-	TRBV19	-	TRBJ2-3	ASSIDLAGSLASTQNTDTQY
TRBD1	TRBV6-1	once	TRBJ1-1	ASKGANEAF
-	TRBV14	-	TRBJ1-2	ASSQDQLEIYGYT
-	TRBV6-5	-	TRBJ1-4	ASSGVGQPNEKLF
-	TRBV5-1	-	TRBJ2-7	ASNPRPGTTYEQY
-	TRBV27	-	TRBJ2-5	ASSQGFAQY
-	TRBV11-2	-	TRBJ2-3	ASSLDRTDTQY